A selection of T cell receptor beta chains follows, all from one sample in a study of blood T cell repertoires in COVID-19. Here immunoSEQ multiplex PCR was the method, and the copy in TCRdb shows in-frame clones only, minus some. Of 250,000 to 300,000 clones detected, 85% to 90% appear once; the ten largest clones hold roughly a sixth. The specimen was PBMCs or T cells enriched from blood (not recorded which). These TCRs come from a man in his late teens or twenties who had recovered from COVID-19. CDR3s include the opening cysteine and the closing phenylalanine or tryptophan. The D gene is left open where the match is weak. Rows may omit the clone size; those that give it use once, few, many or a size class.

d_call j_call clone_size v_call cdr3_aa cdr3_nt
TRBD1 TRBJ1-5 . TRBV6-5 CASSPGTGNQPQHF TGTGCCAGCAGCCCCGGGACAGGCAATCAGCCCCAGCATTTT
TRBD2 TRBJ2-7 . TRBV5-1 CASRLGLATSYEQYF TGCGCCAGCAGACTGGGACTAGCGACTTCCTACGAGCAGTACTTC
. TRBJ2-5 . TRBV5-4 CASSLGQDSGETQYF TGTGCCAGCAGCTTGGGACAGGACTCGGGGGAGACCCAGTACTTC
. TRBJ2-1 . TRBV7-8 CASSPFSRPGSYNEQFF TGTGCCAGCAGCCCCTTCTCCCGTCCGGGCTCCTACAATGAGCAGTTCTTC
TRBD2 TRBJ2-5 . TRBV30 CAWILAGVQETQYF TGTGCCTGGATTTTAGCGGGGGTTCAAGAGACCCAGTACTTC
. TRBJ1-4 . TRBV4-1 CASSQVYPATNEKLFF TGCGCCAGCAGCCAAGTATATCCGGCAACTAATGAAAAACTGTTTTTT
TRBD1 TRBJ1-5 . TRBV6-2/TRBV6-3 CASSPRTGGNQPQHF TGTGCCAGCAGTCCCAGGACAGGGGGCAATCAGCCCCAGCATTTT
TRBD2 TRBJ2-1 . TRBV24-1 CATSDPKNSGTTYNEQFF TGTGCCACCAGTGATCCAAAGAATAGCGGGACCACCTACAATGAGCAGTTCTTC
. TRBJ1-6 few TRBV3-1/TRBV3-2 CASSQAAEYNSPLHF TGTGCCAGCAGCCAAGCGGCGGAGTATAATTCACCCCTCCACTTT
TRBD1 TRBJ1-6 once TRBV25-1 CASTGQGSSPLHF TGTGCCAGCACGGGACAGGGCAGTTCACCCCTCCACTTT
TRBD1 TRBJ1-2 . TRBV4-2 CASSPGQGQGYGYTF TGTGCCAGCAGCCCCGGACAGGGCCAGGGCTATGGCTACACCTTC
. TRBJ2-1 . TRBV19 CASSIDTAYNEQFF TGTGCCAGTAGTATAGATACAGCCTACAATGAGCAGTTCTTC
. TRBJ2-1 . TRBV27 CASSSYSLYNEQFF TGTGCCAGCAGTTCCTACAGCCTCTACAATGAGCAGTTCTTC
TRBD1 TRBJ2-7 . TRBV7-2 CASSPGQGGDEQYF TGTGCCAGCAGCCCCGGACAGGGGGGCGACGAGCAGTACTTC
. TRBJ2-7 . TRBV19 CASSIGTFSSYEQYF TGTGCCAGTAGTATCGGGACTTTTAGCTCCTACGAGCAGTACTTC
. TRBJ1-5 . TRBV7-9 CASSLGQMEPQHF TGTGCCAGCAGCTTAGGACAGATGGAGCCCCAGCATTTT
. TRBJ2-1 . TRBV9 CASSVGVTGPINEQFF TGTGCCAGCAGCGTAGGGGTGACAGGACCTATCAATGAGCAGTTCTTC